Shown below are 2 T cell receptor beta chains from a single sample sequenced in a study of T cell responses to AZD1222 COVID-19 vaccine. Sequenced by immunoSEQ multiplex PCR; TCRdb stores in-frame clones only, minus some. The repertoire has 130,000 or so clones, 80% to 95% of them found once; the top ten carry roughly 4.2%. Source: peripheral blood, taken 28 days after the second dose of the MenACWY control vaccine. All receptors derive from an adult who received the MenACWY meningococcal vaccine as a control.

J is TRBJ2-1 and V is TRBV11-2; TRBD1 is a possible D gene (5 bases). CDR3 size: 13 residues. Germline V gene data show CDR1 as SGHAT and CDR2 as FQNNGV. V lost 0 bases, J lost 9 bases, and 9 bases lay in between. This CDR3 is CASSLDRRGEQFF. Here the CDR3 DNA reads TGTGCCAGCAGCTTAGATCGTAGGGGTGAGCAGTTCTTC.

For the CDR3, the DNA is TGTGCCAGCTCAAGAGGGACAGGCGACATTCAGTACTTC. Amino acid sequence: CASSRGTGDIQYF. V gene TRBV18 combines with J gene TRBJ2-4; 8 bases agree with TRBD1. CDR3 length equals 13 residues. CDR1 is KGHSH, CDR2 LQKENI, per germline. V lost 5 bases to trimming and J lost 8 bases; unmatched junction nucleotides: 5.